The next 26 T cell receptor beta chains were all read from a single sample in a study of blood T cell repertoires in COVID-19. Sequencing was performed with immunoSEQ multiplex PCR; in TCRdb, only in-frame clones are kept and a portion is missing. Of under 350,000 clones listed, 85% to 90% were seen once; the top ten hold 1.3%. The sequenced material came from peripheral blood. The receptors here all came from a man aged 70 or older with acute or convalescent COVID-19.

The chain recombines TRBV18 with TRBJ1-1, with TRBD1 matching over 9 bases. The CDR3 covers 12 residues. Trimming took 3 bases from V and 10 from J; bases not matched to a gene: 3. Germline CDR1 is KGHSH and CDR2 is LQKENI. The CDR3 nucleotides are TGTGCCAGCTCACCGACAGGGGGTGTAGCTTTCTTT. This codes for CASSPTGGVAFF.

This sequence joins TRBV7-2 and TRBJ2-3; D not certain. Germline values: CDR1 SGHTA, CDR2 FQGNSA. The CDR3 sequence is 14 residues long. The V and J ends lost 1 base and 4 bases respectively, with 9 bases between them. CDR3 region: CASSLVKAADTQYF. DNA for the CDR3: TGTGCCAGCAGCTTAGTTAAAGCCGCAGATACGCAGTATTTT.

The V and J genes are TRBV6-1 and TRBJ2-3; D is unclear. Germline assignment: CDR1 MNHNS and CDR2 SASEGT. The V end lost 5 bases, the J end lost 1 base, and 7 bases lay between the germline ends. This CDR3 contains 13 residues. The CDR3 DNA follows: TGTGCCAGCAGTCCACCGGGCACAGATACGCAGTATTTT. Residues: CASSPPGTDTQYF.

The chain combines TRBV19 with TRBJ1-5; the D gene is possibly TRBD1 (5 bases). Germline assignment: CDR1 LNHDA and CDR2 SQIVND (reference sequence). V was pared by 3 bases and J by 0 bases, with 15 bases between. The CDR3 has 17 residues. The CDR3 protein is CASSMGRALYSNQPQHF. DNA for the CDR3: TGTGCCAGTAGTATGGGCAGGGCGCTCTATAGCAATCAGCCCCAGCATTTT.

This rearrangement joins TRBV4-3 to TRBJ1-3; D call uncertain. Per germline, CDR1 LGHNA and CDR2 YSLEER. Trimming shortened V by 2 bases and J by 0 bases, and 5 bases separated the two germline ends. The CDR3 has 14 residues. CDR3 sequence reads: CASSQSHSGNTIYF. DNA of the CDR3: TGCGCCAGCAGCCAATCCCACTCTGGAAACACCATATATTTT.

V gene TRBV6-2 or TRBV6-3 combines with J gene TRBJ1-1, with D hard to call. V shed 2 bases and J shed 1 base, with 8 bases lying between them. The CDR3 consists of 14 residues. The germline gives CDR1 MNHEY, CDR2 SVGEGT. CDR3: CASSYTESNTEAFF. The CDR3 DNA sequence: TGTGCCAGCAGTTACACGGAGTCGAACACTGAAGCTTTCTTT.

The chain combines TRBV7-2 with TRBJ2-7, with TRBD2 matching over 9 bases. Germline values: CDR1 SGHTA, CDR2 FQGNSA. Trimming cost V 5 bases and J 8 bases; bases outside gene matches: 10. This CDR3 spans 14 amino acids. Here the CDR3 reads CASSPYSGSDKQYF. CDR3 coding DNA: TGTGCCAGCAGCCCCTATAGCGGGAGCGATAAGCAGTACTTC.

The V call is TRBV2, the J call TRBJ1-5, with 7 bases identical to TRBD1. This CDR3 has 13 residues. With V trimmed by 6 bases and J by 4 bases, 3 bases remained unmatched. Germline V gene lookup returns CDR1 SNHLY and CDR2 FYNNEI. The CDR3 bases are TGTGCCAGCAGGGGGACAGAGAATCAGCCCCAGCATTTT. Amino acid sequence: CASRGTENQPQHF.

This clone was seen only once. J is TRBJ2-6 and V is TRBV19; D remains unclear. The CDR3 is 15 residues long. The germline V gene encodes CDR1 LNHDA and CDR2 SQIVND (reference sequence). V lost 3 bases to trimming and J lost 2 bases, with 8 bases between them. The CDR3 loop reads CASSMVGTGANVLTF. DNA for the CDR3: TGTGCCAGTAGTATGGTGGGCACTGGGGCCAACGTCCTGACTTTC.

The rearrangement joins TRBV18 to TRBJ2-2; 7 bases are a match to TRBD1. Germline-derived CDR1 and CDR2 are KGHSH and LQKENI. Losses at the gene ends were 3 bases for V and 7 bases for J; bases not matched to a gene: 2. The CDR3 consists of 13 residues. The CDR3 coding sequence is TGTGCCAGCTCACCCGGGACAGTCGGGGAGCTGTTTTTT. Amino acids: CASSPGTVGELFF.

V gene TRBV5-1 combines with J gene TRBJ2-3; TRBD1 matches at 10 bases. Trimming at V came to 4 bases and at J to 5 bases, leaving 4 bases not matched to a gene. CDR3 length: 14 residues. Germline assignment: CDR1 SGHRS and CDR2 YFSETQ. The CDR3 bases are TGCGCCAGCAGCATCGGACAGGGGGGAGATACGCAGTATTTT. Residues: CASSIGQGGDTQYF.

The J gene is TRBJ1-5, the V gene TRBV28; D is possibly TRBD1 (6 bases). This CDR3 contains 16 residues. CDR1 and CDR2 (germline): MDHEN, SYDVKM. Trimming removed 5 bases from V and 7 bases from J, with 21 bases in between. In DNA, the CDR3 is TGTGCCAGCAGTAGGGGTGGTACAGGGCCGGGGCAGCCCCAGCATTTT. It is translated as CASSRGGTGPGQPQHF.

This chain uses TRBV6-2 or TRBV6-3 with TRBJ2-3, with TRBD1 as a possible D gene (5 bases). This CDR3 is built from 13 residues. V was clipped by 5 bases and J by 2 bases, with 8 bases between them. Germline-derived CDR1 and CDR2 are MNHEY and SVGEGT. CDR3 in DNA: TGTGCCAGCAGTGGGGCATACACAGATACGCAGTATTTT. Its translation is CASSGAYTDTQYF.

This clone came up once. This chain connects TRBV7-8 to TRBJ1-1, with D possibly being TRBD1 (6 bases). The length of the CDR3 is 15 residues. The germline V gene has CDR1 SGHVS and CDR2 FQNEAQ. The V gene lost 5 bases and the J gene lost 4 bases, with 17 bases spanning the gap. CDR3 protein: CASSPRGGALTEAFF. In DNA form, the CDR3 reads TGTGCCAGCAGCCCCCGCGGGGGGGCACTCACTGAAGCTTTCTTT.

The chain combines TRBV5-6 with TRBJ1-1, with D possibly TRBD1 on 5 matching bases. V was shortened by 0 bases and J by 0 bases, with 9 bases between the two germline ends. The CDR3 extends over 15 amino acids. Germline values: CDR1 SGHDT, CDR2 YYEEEE. CDR3 coding DNA: TGTGCCAGCAGCTTGGGGCGGGGGGTGAACACTGAAGCTTTCTTT. Translating gives CASSLGRGVNTEAFF.

The rearrangement uses TRBV3-1 (or the pseudogene TRBV3-2) and TRBJ2-5, with a possible D match to TRBD1 (6 bases). V was shortened by 1 base and J by 5 bases, with 14 bases between the two germline ends. Germline loops: CDR1 LGHDT, CDR2 YNNKEL (reference sequence). The CDR3 loop spans 15 amino acids. The CDR3 DNA is TGTGCCAGCAGCCAAGGACAGGTCCAGGGGGAGACCCAGTACTTC. This codes for CASSQGQVQGETQYF.

The V call is TRBV3-1 (or the pseudogene TRBV3-2), the J call TRBJ1-1, with 7 bases aligning to TRBD1. Germline trimming cut 1 base from V and 4 bases from J; bases unmatched to any gene: 3. Germline V gene sequence: CDR1 LGHDT, CDR2 YNNKEL (reference sequence). This CDR3 is 14 amino acids long. As DNA, the CDR3 is TGTGCCAGCAGCCAAGTAGGGGGCGGCACTGAAGCTTTCTTT. It codes for CASSQVGGGTEAFF.

The V call is TRBV6-5, the J call TRBJ1-2; 8 bases match TRBD1. The CDR3 spans 14 residues. V lost 5 bases to trimming and J lost 4 bases; unmatched junction nucleotides: 6. Germline CDR1 reads MNHEY; CDR2 reads SVGAGI. CDR3 sequence (DNA): TGTGCCAGCAGTCTTGACAGGGGTGTCTATGGCTACACCTTC. Residues: CASSLDRGVYGYTF.

This chain joins TRBV4-3 and TRBJ2-7; perhaps TRBD2 as D (6 bases). The V and J ends lost 4 bases and 2 bases respectively, with 18 bases between them. This CDR3 contains 16 residues. Germline CDR1 is LGHNA and CDR2 is YSLEER. CDR3 residues: CASSLQWGDGPYEQYF. The CDR3, as DNA: TGCGCCAGCAGCCTGCAATGGGGGGACGGGCCCTACGAGCAGTACTTC.

CDR3 DNA: TGTGCCAGCAGTTCCGGGGGGCTGAACTACGAGCAGTACTTC. Amino acid sequence: CASSSGGLNYEQYF. The rearrangement links TRBV6-5 to TRBJ2-7, with a tentative D call TRBD2 (7 bases). Germline V lookup: CDR1 MNHEY, CDR2 SVGAGI. The CDR3 is 14 amino acids. The V gene lost 4 bases and the J gene lost 3 bases, with 13 bases spanning the gap.

The V and J genes are TRBV7-6 and TRBJ2-7, with D maybe TRBD2 (6 bases). In germline, CDR1 is SGHVS, CDR2 FNYEAQ. V dropped 4 bases and J dropped 4 bases, with 17 bases sitting between them. The CDR3 extends over 15 amino acids. Here the CDR3 DNA reads TGTGCCAGCAGCTCCGCGACCACACTAGCATACGAGCAGTACTTC. Its protein product is CASSSATTLAYEQYF.

This sequence joins TRBV3-1 (or the pseudogene TRBV3-2) and TRBJ2-7; 10 bases are shared with TRBD2. The CDR3 has 15 amino acids. CDR1 is LGHDT, CDR2 YNNKEL, per germline (reference sequence). With V trimmed by 1 base and J by 6 bases, 6 bases remained unmatched. The CDR3 coding sequence is TGTGCCAGCAGCCAAGCGTTGGTAGCGGGAGGCGAGCAGTACTTC. Translated: CASSQALVAGGEQYF.

This clone has only a few counts. The V and J genes are TRBV9 and TRBJ2-5; D perhaps matches TRBD1 (5 bases). V lost 0 bases to trimming and J lost 0 bases, with 9 bases between them. Germline CDR1 reads SGDLS; CDR2 reads YYNGEE. CDR3 size: 15 residues. CDR3 amino acids: CASSVGTTNQETQYF. The CDR3 coding sequence is TGTGCCAGCAGCGTAGGGACAACTAACCAAGAGACCCAGTACTTC.

The rearrangement uses TRBV6-1 and TRBJ1-4; 7 nucleotides align to TRBD1. The J segment lost 3 bases and the V segment lost 8 bases, leaving 12 bases of the junction unmatched. There are 16 residues in the CDR3. CDR1 and CDR2 (germline): MNHNS, SASEGT. The CDR3 DNA reads TGTGCCAGCGGTGGCAGGGGGGATGGAGCTAATGAAAAACTGTTTTTT. It encodes CASGGRGDGANEKLFF.

The rearrangement joins TRBV19 to TRBJ2-2, with a weak D call TRBD1 (5 bases). V was cut by 4 bases and J by 4 bases, with 7 bases left in between. The CDR3 totals 13 residues. Germline V lookup: CDR1 LNHDA, CDR2 SQIVND (reference sequence). The CDR3 region is CASSTGRTGELFF. The CDR3 coding sequence is TGTGCCAGTAGTACAGGGCGCACCGGGGAGCTGTTTTTT.

The chain has TRBV3-1 (or the pseudogene TRBV3-2) and TRBJ1-1; D gene ambiguous. This CDR3 contains 15 residues. CDR1 and CDR2 (germline): LGHDT, YNNKEL (reference sequence). V was pared by 1 base and J by 0 bases, with 9 bases between. The CDR3 loop is CASSQAQVMNTEAFF. Here the CDR3 DNA reads TGTGCCAGCAGCCAAGCGCAGGTTATGAACACTGAAGCTTTCTTT.